This T cell receptor (beta chain) was recorded in a study of T cells in Graves' hyperthyroidism and ophthalmopathy. Whole-study context: Pretreatment peripheral blood was obtained at initial diagnosis.

General study findings and limits: Using 13 V-J features, a model discriminated ophthalmopathy from stable hyperthyroidism.

The ends were cut back, 0 bases at V and 0 bases at J, with 9 bases in the middle. Germline lookup yields CDR1 SGHTA and CDR2 FQGTGA. There are 17 residues in the CDR3. Amplified TCR beta CDR3 regions derived from RNA transcripts. The HTBI primer set served for first-round RT-PCR of the TCR CDR3. Each CDR3 protein gets one entry after TCRdb re-called the multiplex PCR reads with MiXCR. The table shows approximately 330,000 distinct CDR3 sequences, with over 15% occurring only once. With respect to this clonotype: Its antigen remains unknown.

This TCR came from a woman in her forties or fifties with Graves' hyperthyroidism. The sequencing input was blood. The chain links TRBV7-3 to TRBJ1-6; D gene uncertain. The CDR3 sequence: CASSLTGLSSYNSPLHF. The CDR3 bases are TGTGCCAGCAGCTTAACGGGTCTGAGCTCCTATAATTCACCCCTCCACTTT.